Below are 12 T cell receptor beta chains sequenced from a single sample in a study of blood T cells in healthy people across ages. Using a J-beta primer mix together with a sample-barcoded 5' primer, a second PCR was run for roughly 7 to 12 cycles. Using its own MiXCR run on the 5' RACE reads, TCRdb lists one record per CDR3 protein. This table holds 750,000 to 950,000 distinct CDR3 sequences, almost 30% found once. These data were also filed under a second study, of T cells of mothers and their children.

The sequenced sample was blood. These receptors were obtained from a woman aged 40-49 years in good health.

In this sample, this clonotype turned up a few times. The rearrangement links TRBV5-1 to TRBJ2-7; 16 bases are shared with TRBD2. The germline gives CDR1 SGHRS, CDR2 YFSETQ. The CDR3 loop spans 18 amino acids. V shed 2 bases and J 5 bases; nucleotides not matched to a gene: 10. CDR3 in amino acids: CASSLPPGLAGGPHEQYF. As DNA, the CDR3 is TGCGCCAGCAGCTTACCGCCGGGACTAGCGGGGGGGCCTCACGAGCAGTACTTC.

This clonotype showed up many times. The chain uses TRBV6-5 and TRBJ2-1, with TRBD2 matching 9 bases. Per germline, CDR1 MNHEY and CDR2 SVGAGI. Trimming took 7 bases from V and 4 from J; bases not matched to a gene: 5. This CDR3 comprises 14 residues. In DNA, the CDR3 is TGTGCCAGCACCGACCTAGCGGGGTACAATGAGCAGTTCTTC. Translating gives CASTDLAGYNEQFF.

This clonotype was counted once. The rearrangement links TRBV7-2 to TRBJ1-1; D gene uncertain. Trimming removed 7 bases from V and 0 bases from J, with 12 bases in between. CDR3 length equals 14 residues. Looked up from germline, CDR1 is SGHTA and CDR2 is FQGNSA. CDR3 protein: CASNFRPMNTEAFF. The CDR3 DNA sequence: TGTGCCAGCAACTTCCGACCCATGAACACTGAAGCTTTCTTT. The full variable domain, with the rest looked up from reference TRBV7-2 and TRBJ1-1, is GAGVSQSPSNKVTEKGKDVELRCDPISGHTALYWYRQSLGQGLEFLIYFQGNSAPDKSGLPSDRFSAERTGGSVSTLTIQRTQQEDSAVYLCASNFRPMNTEAFFGQGTRLTVV.

This clonotype has more than one count but fewer than ten. The rearrangement joins TRBV19 to TRBJ1-1; TRBD1 is a possible D gene (5 bases). CDR3 length: 15 residues. Germline loops: CDR1 LNHDA, CDR2 SQIVND (reference sequence). Trimming took 7 bases from V and 1 from J, leaving 16 bases between them. This CDR3 is CASTFLQGGNTEAFF. Written as DNA, the CDR3 is TGTGCCAGTACCTTCCTCCAGGGAGGGAACACTGAAGCTTTCTTT.

This clonotype has at least ten counts. The J gene is TRBJ2-7, the V gene TRBV15; no reliable D call. Per the germline V gene, CDR1 is LNHNV and CDR2 is YYDKDF (reference sequence). This CDR3 has 15 residues. V was shortened by 5 bases and J by 1 base, with 15 bases between the two germline ends. CDR3 sequence reads: CATSRTIGGSYEQYF. The CDR3 DNA reads as TGTGCCACCAGCCGGACGATCGGTGGATCCTACGAGCAGTACTTC.

In the case of this clonotype: A single base separates this from a much larger clone, so it may be a read error. V usage is TRBV7-3 and J usage is TRBJ2-1; D might be TRBD1 (6 bases). Germline lookup yields CDR1 SGHTA and CDR2 FQGTGA. The CDR3 length is 15 residues. V was pared by 9 bases and J by 4 bases, with 19 bases between. CDR3 in DNA: TGTGCCAGTAGCCGAGCTCCAGGGGAATACAATGAGCAGTTCTTC. This encodes CASSRAPGEYNEQFF. The complete variable domain, with remaining parts taken from reference TRBV7-3 and TRBJ2-1, reads GAGVSQTPSNKVTEKGKYVELRCDPISGHTALYWYRQSLGQGPEFLIYFQGTGAADDSGLPNDRFFAVRPEGSVSTLKIQRTERGDSAVYLCASSRAPGEYNEQFFGPGTRLTVL.

A remark on this clonotype: This may be a read error, as it is one base from a much larger clone. V and J are TRBV6-1 and TRBJ2-4, with no clear D. The CDR3 runs to 13 residues. V gave up 10 bases and J gave up 6 bases, with 16 bases separating them. CDR1 and CDR2 (germline): MNHNS, SASEGT. This chain's CDR3 is CATQINTVNIQYF. The CDR3 nucleotides read TGTGCCACCCAGATTAACACAGTAAACATTCAGTACTTC.

This clonotype was recorded many times. V and J are TRBV6-2 or TRBV6-3 and TRBJ2-7, with D possibly being TRBD2 (7 bases). V was clipped by 6 bases and J by 2 bases, with 14 bases between them. The CDR3 loop spans 14 amino acids. The germline CDR1 and CDR2 sequences are MNHEY and SVGEGT. The CDR3 region has the DNA TGTGCCAGCAGGACGGGCGGGGGCCCCTACGAGCAGTACTTC. It yields the protein CASRTGGGPYEQYF.

This chain connects TRBV7-3 to TRBJ1-1, with TRBD1 matching over 9 bases. CDR3 length equals 15 residues. Germline lookup yields CDR1 SGHTA and CDR2 FQGTGA. V lost 4 bases and J lost 2; bases outside the gene matches: 5. The CDR3 region has the DNA TGTGCCAGCAGCTCCGGGACAGGGACCAACACTGAAGCTTTCTTT. Residues: CASSSGTGTNTEAFF.

This chain joins TRBV7-2 and TRBJ2-5; D remains unclear. Germline V lookup: CDR1 SGHTA, CDR2 FQGNSA. V was cut by 7 bases and J by 11 bases, with 29 bases left in between. The CDR3 has 16 residues. The CDR3 bases are TGTGCCAGCACCCCAGGATGGATTATGTTGAGCAATGAGCAGTACTTC. It is translated as CASTPGWIMLSNEQYF.

This clonotype came up many times. V gene TRBV28 combines with J gene TRBJ2-5; tentatively, D is TRBD1 or TRBD2 (5 bases each). Between the trimmed V and J ends, which lost 3 bases and 1 base, there was a span of 15 bases. Germline CDR1 reads MDHEN; CDR2 reads SYDVKM. This CDR3 is 16 amino acids long. The CDR3 nucleotides are TGTGCCAGCAGTTTCTCGTCCCGGGGACCCCAAGAGACCCAGTACTTC. This translates into CASSFSSRGPQETQYF.

This clonotype showed up just a few times. The rearrangement links TRBV24-1 to TRBJ2-3, with 8 bases aligning to TRBD1. J was trimmed by 4 bases and V by 1 base; bases with no gene match: 6. Germline CDR1 and CDR2: KGHDR and SFDVKD. This CDR3 comprises 16 residues. The CDR3 sequence is CATSDFWAGGADTQYF. CDR3 bases: TGTGCCACCAGTGATTTTTGGGCAGGGGGCGCAGATACGCAGTATTTT.